This T cell receptor (beta chain) originates from a study of graft-versus-host responses after intestinal transplantation. As for this clone: Antigen: not known.

The data were produced by immunoSEQ multiplex PCR, yet TCRdb's version contains in-frame clones alone and is incomplete. The data hold more than 70,000 clones, with around 80% observed a single time. This specimen was unstimulated CD4+ T cells sorted from spleen or lymph node cells, taken before intestinal transplant. The origin of this receptor is a human donor who received an intestinal transplant.

The CDR3 reads CASRPDRGADTQYF. Here the CDR3 DNA reads TGTGCCAGCAGACCCGACAGGGGCGCAGATACGCAGTATTTT. The genes are TRBV2 and TRBJ2-3; 8 positions match TRBD1. V shed 6 bases, J shed 4 bases, and the junction held 6 bases outside the gene matches. The CDR3 spans 14 residues. The germline gives CDR1 SNHLY, CDR2 FYNNEI.